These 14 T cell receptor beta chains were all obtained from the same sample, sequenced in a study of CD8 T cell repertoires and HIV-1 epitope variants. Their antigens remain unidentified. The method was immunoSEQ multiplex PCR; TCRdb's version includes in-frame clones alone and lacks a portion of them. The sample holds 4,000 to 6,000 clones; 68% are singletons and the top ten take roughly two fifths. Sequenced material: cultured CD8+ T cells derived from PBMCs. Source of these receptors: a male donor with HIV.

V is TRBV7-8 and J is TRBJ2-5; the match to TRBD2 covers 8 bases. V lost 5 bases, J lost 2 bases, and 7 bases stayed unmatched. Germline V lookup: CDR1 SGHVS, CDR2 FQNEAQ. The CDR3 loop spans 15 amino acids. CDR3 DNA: TGTGCCAGCAGCGTCAATATAGCGGGACAAGAGACCCAGTACTTC. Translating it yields CASSVNIAGQETQYF.

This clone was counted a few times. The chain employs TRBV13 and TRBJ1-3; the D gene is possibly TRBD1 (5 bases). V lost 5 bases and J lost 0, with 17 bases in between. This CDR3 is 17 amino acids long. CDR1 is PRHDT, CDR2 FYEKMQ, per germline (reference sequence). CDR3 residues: CASSGGFGASSGNTIYF. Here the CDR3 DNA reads TGTGCCAGCAGCGGTGGATTTGGGGCTAGCTCTGGAAACACCATATATTTT.

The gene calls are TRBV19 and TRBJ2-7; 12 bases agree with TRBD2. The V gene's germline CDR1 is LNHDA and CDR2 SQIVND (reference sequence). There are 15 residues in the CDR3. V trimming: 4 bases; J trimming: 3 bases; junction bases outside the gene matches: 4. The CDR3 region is CASSTLAGGNYEQYF. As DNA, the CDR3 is TGTGCCAGTAGTACACTAGCGGGAGGAAACTACGAGCAGTACTTC. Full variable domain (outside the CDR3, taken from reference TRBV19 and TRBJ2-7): DGGITQSPKYLFRKEGQNVTLSCEQNLNHDAMYWYRQDPGQGLRLIYYSQIVNDFQKGDIAEGYSVSREKKESFPLTVTSAQKNPTAFYLCASSTLAGGNYEQYFGPGTRLTVT.

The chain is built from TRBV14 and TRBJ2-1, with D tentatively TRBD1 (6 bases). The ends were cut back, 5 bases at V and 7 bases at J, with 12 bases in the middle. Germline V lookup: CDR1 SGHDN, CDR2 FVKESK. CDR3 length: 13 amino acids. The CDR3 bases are TGTGCCAGCAGCACCTGGGACATAAATGAGCAGTTCTTC. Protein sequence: CASSTWDINEQFF.

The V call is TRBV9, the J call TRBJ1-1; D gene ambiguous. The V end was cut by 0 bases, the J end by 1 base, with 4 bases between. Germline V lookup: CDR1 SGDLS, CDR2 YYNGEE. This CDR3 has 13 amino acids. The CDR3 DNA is TGTGCCAGCAGCGTAGGGCCGAACACTGAAGCTTTCTTT. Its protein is CASSVGPNTEAFF.

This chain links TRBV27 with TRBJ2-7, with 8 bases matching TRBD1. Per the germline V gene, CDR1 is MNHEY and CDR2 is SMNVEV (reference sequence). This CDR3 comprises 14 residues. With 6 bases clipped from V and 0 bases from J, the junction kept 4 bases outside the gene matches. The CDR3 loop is CASSLTGASYEQYF. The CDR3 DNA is TGTGCCAGCAGCCTGACAGGGGCCTCCTACGAGCAGTACTTC.

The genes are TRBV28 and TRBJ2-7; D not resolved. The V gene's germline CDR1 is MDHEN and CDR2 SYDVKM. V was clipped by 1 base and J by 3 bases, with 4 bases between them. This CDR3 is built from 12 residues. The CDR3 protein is CASSLFSYEQYF. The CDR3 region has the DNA TGTGCCAGCAGTTTATTCAGCTACGAGCAGTACTTC. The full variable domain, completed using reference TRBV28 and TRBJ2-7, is DVKVTQSSRYLVKRTGEKVFLECVQDMDHENMFWYRQDPGLGLRLIYFSYDVKMKEKGDIPEGYSVSREKKERFSLILESASTNQTSMYLCASSLFSYEQYFGPGTRLTVT.

CDR3 amino acids: CASSASITYNEQFF. The CDR3 DNA follows: TGTGCCAGCTCTGCGTCAATTACCTACAATGAGCAGTTCTTC. V usage is TRBV6-1 and J usage is TRBJ2-1; no clear D. V lost 8 bases and J lost 2, with 13 bases in between. The CDR3 has 14 amino acids. Germline CDR1 and CDR2: MNHNS and SASEGT.

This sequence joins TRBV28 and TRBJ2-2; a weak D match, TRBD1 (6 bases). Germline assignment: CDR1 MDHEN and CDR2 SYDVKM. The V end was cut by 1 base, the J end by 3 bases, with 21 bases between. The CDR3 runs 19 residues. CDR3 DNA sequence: TGTGCCAGCAGTTTATCGCCCCGCCAACAGGGCCATTACACCGGGGAGCTGTTTTTT. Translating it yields CASSLSPRQQGHYTGELFF.

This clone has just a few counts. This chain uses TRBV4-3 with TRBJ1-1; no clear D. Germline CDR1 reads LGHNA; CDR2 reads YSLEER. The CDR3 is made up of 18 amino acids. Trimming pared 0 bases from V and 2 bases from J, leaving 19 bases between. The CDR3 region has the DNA TGCGCCAGCAGCCAAGAAGAAGGAGATCACGGACCAAACACTGAAGCTTTCTTT. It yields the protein CASSQEEGDHGPNTEAFF.

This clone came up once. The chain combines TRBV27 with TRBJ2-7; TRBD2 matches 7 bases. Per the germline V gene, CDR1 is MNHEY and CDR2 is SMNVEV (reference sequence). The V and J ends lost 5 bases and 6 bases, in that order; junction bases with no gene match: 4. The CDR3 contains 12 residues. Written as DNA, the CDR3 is TGTGCCAGCAGTGCGGGGACTATCGAGCAGTACTTC. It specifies CASSAGTIEQYF.

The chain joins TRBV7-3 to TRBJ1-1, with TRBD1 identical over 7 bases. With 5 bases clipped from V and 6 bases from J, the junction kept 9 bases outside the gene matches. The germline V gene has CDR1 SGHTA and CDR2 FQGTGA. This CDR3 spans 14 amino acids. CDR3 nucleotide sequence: TGTGCCAGCAGCCAATCACAGGGGAGGGCTGAAGCTTTCTTT. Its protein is CASSQSQGRAEAFF.

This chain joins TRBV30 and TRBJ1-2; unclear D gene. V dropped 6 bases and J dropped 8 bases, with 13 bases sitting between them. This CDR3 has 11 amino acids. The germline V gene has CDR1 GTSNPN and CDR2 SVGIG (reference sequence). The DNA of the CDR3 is TGTGCCTGTCTGGGAGTGAACGGCTACACCTTC. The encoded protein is CACLGVNGYTF.

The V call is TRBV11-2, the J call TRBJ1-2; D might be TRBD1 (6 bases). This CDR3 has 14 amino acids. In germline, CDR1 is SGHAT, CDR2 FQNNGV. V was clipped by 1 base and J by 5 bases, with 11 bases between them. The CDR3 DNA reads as TGTGCCAGCAGCTTAGGCAGGGGAGGGTATGGCTACACCTTC. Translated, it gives CASSLGRGGYGYTF. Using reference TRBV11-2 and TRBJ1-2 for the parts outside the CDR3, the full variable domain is EAGVAQSPRYKIIEKRQSVAFWCNPISGHATLYWYQQILGQGPKLLIQFQNNGVVDDSQLPKDRFSAERLKGVDSTLKIQPAKLEDSAVYLCASSLGRGGYGYTFGSGTRLTVV.